A few counts support the clone carrying this TCR beta chain. What it recognizes is unknown. V was pared by 7 bases and J by 0 bases, with 9 bases of the junction left unmatched. The germline V gene encodes CDR1 MNHEY and CDR2 SMNVEV (reference sequence). This CDR3 spans 16 amino acids. This sample is drawn from a study of shared clonotypes between healthy human individuals. Overall study results and limits: When compared with the clonotypes that were shared by all four sorted-subset donors, the non-shared clonotypes turned out to have lower generation probabilities.

Per the authors' pipeline: From ImmunoSEQ came sequences covering only the junction and carrying no quality scores, so filtering differed. The protocol was immunoSEQ multiplex PCR, while the TCRdb copy is restricted to in-frame clones and leaves out a portion. That table furnishes V, J and clone size, whereas the DNA furnished D and trimming. This sample yields roughly 300,000 clones, of which more than 60% are seen a single time; more than 9% belongs to the top ten. The J gene is TRBJ2-3, the V gene TRBV27, with 8 bases that match TRBD2. The clonotype comes from a man aged 30-40 years in good health. The sequencing input was memory CD4+ T cells sorted from blood. As for subset: CD45RA-negative fraction. This CDR3 reads CASNRGRYWSTDTQYF. CDR3 DNA sequence: TGTGCCAGCAACCGCGGGAGGTACTGGAGCACAGATACGCAGTATTTT.